This T cell receptor beta chain was documented in a study of T cell responses to AZD1222 COVID-19 vaccine. Study-wide background: Pooling covered second doses at about 4 or about 12 weeks. Study results and caveats: White British ancestry dominated among donors, who included more females, and clonal diversity was possibly underestimated.

A note on this clone: The target antigen is unknown.

CDR1 MNHNS and CDR2 SASEGT come from the germline V gene. This CDR3 has 16 amino acids. V lost 4 bases to trimming and J lost 4 bases, with 19 bases between them. Repertoires were generated with immunoSEQ multiplex PCR, while TCRdb's copy carries only in-frame clones and drops some. The data contain 110,000 to 150,000 clones, 92% of them singletons. The gene calls are TRBV6-1 and TRBJ1-2; D is perhaps TRBD1 (6 bases). Sequencing was performed on peripheral blood, taken on day 0 of AZD1222 vaccination. The sequence was obtained from an adult in good health. This CDR3 is CASSASGTSPGYGYTF. CDR3 sequence (DNA): TGTGCCAGCAGTGCCTCCGGGACATCTCCCGGCTATGGCTACACCTTC.